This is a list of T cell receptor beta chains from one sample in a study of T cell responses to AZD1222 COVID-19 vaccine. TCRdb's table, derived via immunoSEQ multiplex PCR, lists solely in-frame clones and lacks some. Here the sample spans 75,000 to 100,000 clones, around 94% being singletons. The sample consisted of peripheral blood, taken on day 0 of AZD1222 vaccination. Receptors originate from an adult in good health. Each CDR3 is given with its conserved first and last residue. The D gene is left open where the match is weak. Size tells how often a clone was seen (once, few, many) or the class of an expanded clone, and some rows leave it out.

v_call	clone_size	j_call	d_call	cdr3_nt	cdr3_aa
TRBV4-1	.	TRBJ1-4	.	TGCGCCAGCAGCCAGAACAGAGCAACTAATGAAAAACTGTTTTTT	CASSQNRATNEKLFF
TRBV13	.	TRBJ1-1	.	TGTGCCAGCAGCTTAGGGGTATTGAACACTGAAGCTTTCTTT	CASSLGVLNTEAFF
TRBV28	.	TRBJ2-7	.	TGTGCCAGCGGACTCGGGACTGCCTACGAGCAGTACTTC	CASGLGTAYEQYF
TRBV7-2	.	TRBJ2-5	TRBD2	TGTGCCAGCAGCAGGGGACTAGCGACGCAAGAGACCCAGTACTTC	CASSRGLATQETQYF
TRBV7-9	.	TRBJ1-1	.	TGTGCCAGTAGCGCCCAAGGAGGGTACATGAACACTGAAGCTTTCTTT	CASSAQGGYMNTEAFF
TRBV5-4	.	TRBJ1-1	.	TGTGCCAGCAGCCAAGGGACGGGGAACACTGAAGCTTTCTTT	CASSQGTGNTEAFF
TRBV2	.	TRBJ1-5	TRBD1	TGTGCCAGCAGGGGGGACAGGGTAACTAATCAGCCCCAGCATTTT	CASRGDRVTNQPQHF
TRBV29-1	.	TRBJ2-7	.	TGCAGCGTTGTGGGGGGTACGGGCGAGCAGTACTTC	CSVVGGTGEQYF
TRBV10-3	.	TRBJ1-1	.	TGTGCCACTACACCGGGACTGATGAACACTGAAGCTTTCTTT	CATTPGLMNTEAFF
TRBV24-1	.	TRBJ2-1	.	TGTGCCACCAGTGATCCGTTTGGGGCCGGGGGAGACAATGAGCAGTTCTTC	CATSDPFGAGGDNEQFF
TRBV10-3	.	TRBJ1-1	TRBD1	TGTGCCATCAGCACGACAGGGGTCACTGAAGCTTTCTTT	CAISTTGVTEAFF
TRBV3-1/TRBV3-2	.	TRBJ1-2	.	TGTGCCAGCAGCCAAGACAGCGCTAACTATGGCTACACCTTC	CASSQDSANYGYTF
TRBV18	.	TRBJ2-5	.	TGTGCCAGCTCACCTCCACTCCTTACAGAGACCCAGTACTTC	CASSPPLLTETQYF
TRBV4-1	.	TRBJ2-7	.	TGCGCCAGCAGCCGAGTTGGGGGCGGACCCTACGAGCAGTACTTC	CASSRVGGGPYEQYF
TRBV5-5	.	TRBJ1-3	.	TGTGCCAGCAGCTTGGTGTTAAGCTCTGGAAACACCATATATTTT	CASSLVLSSGNTIYF
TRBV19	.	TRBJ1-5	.	TGTGCCAGTAGTATGAACGGGGGCGGAGGGAATCAGCCCCAGCATTTT	CASSMNGGGGNQPQHF
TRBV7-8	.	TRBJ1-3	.	TGTGCCAGCAGCTCTCAGTCTTCTGGAAACACCATATATTTT	CASSSQSSGNTIYF
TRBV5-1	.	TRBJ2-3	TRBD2	TGCGCCAGCAGCCCACTTCTAGCGGTGCAAGATACGCAGTATTTT	CASSPLLAVQDTQYF
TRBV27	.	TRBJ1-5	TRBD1	TGTGCCAGCAGTCCGATCGACAGGGGACAGCCCCAGCATTTT	CASSPIDRGQPQHF
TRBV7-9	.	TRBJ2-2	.	TGTGCCAGCAGCTTAGGGCTTCTCGCGAACACCGGGGAGCTGTTTTTT	CASSLGLLANTGELFF
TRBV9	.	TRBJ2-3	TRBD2	TGTGCCAGCAGCGTTAGACCGGGACTAGCGGGGGGACTATATCCTAGCACAGATACGCAGTATTTT	CASSVRPGLAGGLYPSTDTQYF
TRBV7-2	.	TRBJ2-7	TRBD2	TGTGCCAGCAGCCCCGAGCGGGGGGGCTACGAGCAGTACTTC	CASSPERGGYEQYF
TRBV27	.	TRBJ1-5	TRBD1	TGTGCCAGCAGACCCGGGACAGGGTCGAAAAAGTATGACAATCAGCCCCAGCATTTT	CASRPGTGSKKYDNQPQHF
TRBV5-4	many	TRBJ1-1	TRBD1	TGTGCCAGCAGCGGGGGACAGGGGAGTACTGAAGCTTTCTTT	CASSGGQGSTEAFF
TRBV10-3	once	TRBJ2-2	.	TGTGCCATCACCCTGAACACCGGGGAGCTGTTTTTT	CAITLNTGELFF
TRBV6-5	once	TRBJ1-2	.	TGTGCCAGCAGTTACTCAGAGACAGTGAGCTATGGCTACACCTTC	CASSYSETVSYGYTF
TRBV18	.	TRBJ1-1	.	TGTGCCAGCTCACCGAAGACAGGGAACACTGAAGCTTTCTTT	CASSPKTGNTEAFF
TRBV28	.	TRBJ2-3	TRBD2	TGTGCCTCGAAGGGCGGGGGGGGAAAACAGAGCACAGATACGCAGTATTTT	CASKGGGGKQSTDTQYF
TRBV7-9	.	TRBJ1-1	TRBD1	TGTGCCAGCAGCCCCGTTGGTGCAGGGGGAACGACTGAAGCTTTCTTT	CASSPVGAGGTTEAFF
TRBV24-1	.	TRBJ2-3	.	TGTGCCACCAGTGATGGCAGCACAGATACGCAGTATTTT	CATSDGSTDTQYF
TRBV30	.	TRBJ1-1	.	TGTGCCTCAATCGGGGGGATCACTGAAGCTTTCTTT	CASIGGITEAFF
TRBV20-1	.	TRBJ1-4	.	TGCAGTGCTAGTACTAGTATTGCAACTAATGAAAAACTGTTTTTT	CSASTSIATNEKLFF
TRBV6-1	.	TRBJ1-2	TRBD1	TGTGCCAGCAGTGAACTATCGGGACAGGGCTCCTATGGCTACACCTTC	CASSELSGQGSYGYTF
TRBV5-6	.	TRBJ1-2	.	TGTGCCAGCAGCTTGTTTCGGCACCAAACGGATAATGGCTACACCTTC	CASSLFRHQTDNGYTF
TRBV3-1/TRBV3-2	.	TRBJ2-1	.	TGTGCCAGCAGCCAAGAGACATTCAATAGAGGAAACAATGAGCAGTTCTTC	CASSQETFNRGNNEQFF
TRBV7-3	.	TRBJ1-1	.	TGTGCCAGCAGCTTAGGACAGCAGAACACTGAAGCTTTCTTT	CASSLGQQNTEAFF
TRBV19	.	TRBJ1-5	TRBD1	TGTGCCAGTAAAGACAGGGGGTCTACTTATAGCAATCAGCCCCAGCATTTT	CASKDRGSTYSNQPQHF
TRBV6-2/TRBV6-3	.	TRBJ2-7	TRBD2	TGTGCCAGCAGTTTGACTAGCGGGAGCGAGCAGTACTTC	CASSLTSGSEQYF
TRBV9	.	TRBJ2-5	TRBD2	TGTGCCAGCACTCCCGACCCCAGCGGGGTCCAAGAGACCCAGTACTTC	CASTPDPSGVQETQYF
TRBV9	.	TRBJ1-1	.	TGTGCCAGCAGCGCGGGGGATTGGACTGAAGCTTTCTTT	CASSAGDWTEAFF
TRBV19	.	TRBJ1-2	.	TGTGCCAGTACCGGCCGTACGGGGCTCCGGGGTGGCTACACCTTC	CASTGRTGLRGGYTF
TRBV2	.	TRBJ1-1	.	TGTGCCAGCACTGGGGGAACTGAAGCTTTCTTT	CASTGGTEAFF
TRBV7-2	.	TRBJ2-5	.	TGTGCCAGCAGCTTATATTCGTTCGGGTCGAGGACCCAGTACTTC	CASSLYSFGSRTQYF
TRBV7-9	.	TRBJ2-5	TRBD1	TGTGCCAGCAGCAATTCCGGACAGGGGAGGGGAGAGACCCAGTACTTC	CASSNSGQGRGETQYF
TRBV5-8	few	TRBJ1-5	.	TGTGCCAGCAGCAGAGGGGCTCATAGTAGCAATCAGCCCCAGCATTTT	CASSRGAHSSNQPQHF